These T cell receptor beta chains were read from a single sample in a study of vaccination effects on CD4 cells after COVID-19. Their antigen targets remain unknown. Assay: immunoSEQ multiplex PCR; the TCRdb copy retains only in-frame clones and omits some. Here the sample spans about 59,000 clones, around 78% being singletons. The specimen comprised CD4+ T cells from PBMCs cultured with HCoV-OC43 spike peptides, sampled after COVID-19 vaccination. All receptors come from a human donor who received a COVID-19 vaccine. Each CDR3 is given with its conserved first and last residue. D genes are given only for firm matches. Clone size is stated in some rows and not others, as once, few, many or a class when expanded.

CDR3 | DNA | D | size | J | V
CASSFAQIGPRVKVGPRDTQYF | TGTGCCAGCAGCTTTGCGCAAATCGGACCGAGGGTTAAGGTGGGGCCCCGCGATACGCAGTATTTT | NA | NA | TRBJ2-3 | TRBV12-1
CASSYSQQETQYF | TGTGCCAGCAGTTACTCCCAACAAGAGACCCAGTACTTC | NA | NA | TRBJ2-5 | TRBV6-5
CASSQEGEGSSGTF | TGTGCCAGCAGCCAAGAGGGGGAGGGATCATCCGGAACCTTC | NA | NA | TRBJ1-2 | TRBV3-1/TRBV3-2
CASSISAGPLAKNIQYF | TGTGCCAGTAGTATAAGTGCAGGGCCGCTAGCCAAAAACATTCAGTACTTC | NA | NA | TRBJ2-4 | TRBV19
CASSFFRRVETQYF | TGTGCCAGCAGCTTCTTTCGCAGGGTGGAGACCCAGTACTTC | NA | NA | TRBJ2-5 | TRBV5-4
CATSDQRGGTDTQYF | TGTGCCACCAGTGATCAGCGGGGGGGCACAGATACGCAGTATTTT | TRBD2 | NA | TRBJ2-3 | TRBV24-1
CAWSVGQGFTEAFF | TGTGCCTGGAGTGTAGGTCAGGGATTCACTGAAGCTTTCTTT | NA | NA | TRBJ1-1 | TRBV30
CASSESETGTENSPLHF | TGCGCCAGCAGTGAGTCCGAGACTGGGACAGAGAATTCACCCCTCCACTTT | TRBD1 | NA | TRBJ1-6 | TRBV10-2
CASSSQGGDTEAFF | TGTGCCAGCAGCTCCCAGGGTGGAGACACTGAAGCTTTCTTT | NA | NA | TRBJ1-1 | TRBV5-8
CASSQGQGPYNEQFF | TGCGCCAGCAGCCAGGGACAGGGCCCCTACAATGAGCAGTTCTTC | TRBD1 | few | TRBJ2-1 | TRBV4-1
CASSVEGQGNSPLHF | TGTGCCAGCAGCGTAGAGGGACAGGGTAATTCACCCCTCCACTTT | TRBD1 | NA | TRBJ1-6 | TRBV9
CSASFAGAEKLFF | TGCAGTGCTAGTTTTGCGGGAGCTGAAAAACTGTTTTTT | NA | NA | TRBJ1-4 | TRBV20-1
CASSPGPPSGNEQFF | TGCGCCAGCAGCCCGGGACCCCCTTCGGGCAATGAGCAGTTCTTC | NA | NA | TRBJ2-1 | TRBV5-1
CASTIVTGTGANVLTF | TGTGCCAGTACTATTGTTACGGGTACCGGGGCCAACGTCCTGACTTTC | NA | few | TRBJ2-6 | TRBV19
CATSQTGFGYTF | TGTGCCACCAGCCAGACAGGGTTCGGCTACACCTTC | TRBD1 | NA | TRBJ1-2 | TRBV24-1
CASSEVLEGRETQYF | TGTGCCAGCAGTGAAGTATTGGAGGGCAGGGAGACCCAGTACTTC | NA | NA | TRBJ2-5 | TRBV2
CASSLGQKETQYF | TGTGCCAGCTCACTGGGACAGAAAGAGACCCAGTACTTC | TRBD1 | NA | TRBJ2-5 | TRBV18
CASSRGRSGNTIYF | TGTGCCAGCAGTAGGGGGAGGAGCGGAAACACCATATATTTT | NA | once | TRBJ1-3 | TRBV28